Presented here are 13 T cell receptor beta chains from one specimen sequenced in a study of blood T cell repertoires in COVID-19 (dated by TCRdb to between 2020 and 2021). The library was produced with the immunoSEQ multiplex PCR assay. The clones in this table, taken by TCRdb from immuneACCESS, are in-frame only. Not every clone is retained; where verified, under half of the shortfall comes from an unresolved V gene, and the cause of the rest is unknown. The sample table contains 55,000 to 80,000 clones; only one count was recorded for 70% to 85% of them. The top ten constitute approximately 0.83% of the sample. The sample was peripheral blood. Receptor source: a woman in her 70s with acute or convalescent COVID-19.

The chain combines TRBV7-9 with TRBJ2-4; 14 positions agree with TRBD2. The CDR3 loop spans 18 amino acids. Germline-derived CDR1 and CDR2 are SEHNR and FQNEAQ (reference sequence). V lost 5 bases and J lost 0; bases outside the gene matches: 6. CDR3: CASSPTTSGGVAKNIQYF. Here the CDR3 DNA reads TGTGCCAGCAGCCCGACGACTAGCGGGGGGGTAGCCAAAAACATTCAGTACTTC.

This chain links TRBV5-5 with TRBJ2-7; 7 bases align to TRBD1. This CDR3 contains 13 residues. Germline-derived CDR1 and CDR2 are SGHKS and YYEKEE (reference sequence). V lost 0 bases to trimming and J lost 4 bases; unmatched junction nucleotides: 1. CDR3 in DNA: TGTGCCAGCAGCTTGGGGACAGGATACGAGCAGTACTTC. This codes for CASSLGTGYEQYF.

V is TRBV18 and J is TRBJ1-1; no clear D. Germline V CDR1 and CDR2: KGHSH, LQKENI. Trimming removed 6 bases from V and 2 bases from J, with 10 bases in between. The CDR3 loop spans 13 amino acids. As DNA, the CDR3 is TGTGCCAGCTCTCCAATAACAAACACTGAAGCTTTCTTT. Protein sequence: CASSPITNTEAFF.

V and J are TRBV27 and TRBJ1-3; TRBD1 aligns across 10 bases. CDR1 and CDR2 from the germline V gene are MNHEY and SMNVEV (reference sequence). J lost 0 bases, V lost 4 bases, and 6 bases had no gene match. The CDR3 sequence is 17 residues long. The CDR3 DNA follows: TGTGCCAGCAGTTCCGGACAGGGGGACGTCTCTGGAAACACCATATATTTT. Protein product: CASSSGQGDVSGNTIYF.

This sequence joins TRBV2 and TRBJ2-5; 9 bases align to TRBD1. This CDR3 comprises 14 residues. From germline, CDR1 is SNHLY and CDR2 FYNNEI. V gave up 4 bases and J gave up 2 bases; unmatched junction bases: 2. The CDR3 bases are TGTGCCAGCAGTGTGGGACAGGGACAAGAGACCCAGTACTTC. This codes for CASSVGQGQETQYF.

The chain joins TRBV12-3 or TRBV12-4 to TRBJ1-2; D is ambiguous. This CDR3 spans 12 amino acids. V dropped 6 bases and J dropped 4 bases, with 9 bases sitting between them. This chain's CDR3 is CASSREGYGYTF. DNA for the CDR3: TGTGCCAGCAGCCGCGAGGGCTATGGCTACACCTTC.

The V gene is TRBV5-6, the J gene TRBJ1-2; no definite D call. Germline V CDR1 and CDR2: SGHDT, YYEEEE. The CDR3 covers 13 residues. The V gene lost 0 bases and the J gene lost 4 bases, with 7 bases spanning the gap. The CDR3 spells CASSLDSVYGYTF. CDR3 coding DNA: TGTGCCAGCAGCTTGGATTCCGTCTATGGCTACACCTTC.

The rearrangement links TRBV19 to TRBJ1-4, with D unclear. Trimming took 4 bases from V and 4 from J, leaving 13 bases between them. The CDR3 sequence is 15 residues long. The germline CDR1 and CDR2 sequences are LNHDA and SQIVND (reference sequence). As DNA, the CDR3 is TGTGCCAGTAGTACGCCCTCCGGGATTAATGAAAAACTGTTTTTT. This sequence encodes CASSTPSGINEKLFF. Supplemented by reference TRBV19 and TRBJ1-4, the full variable domain reads DGGITQSPKYLFRKEGQNVTLSCEQNLNHDAMYWYRQDPGQGLRLIYYSQIVNDFQKGDIAEGYSVSREKKESFPLTVTSAQKNPTAFYLCASSTPSGINEKLFFGSGTQLSVL.

The chain has TRBV5-4 and TRBJ1-1; TRBD1 matches at 9 bases. The germline CDR1 and CDR2 sequences are SGHNT and YYREEE (reference sequence). CDR3 size: 15 residues. V was pared by 3 bases and J by 0 bases, with 3 bases of the junction left unmatched. For the CDR3, the DNA is TGTGCCAGCAGCTGGACAGGGGAGGTGAACACTGAAGCTTTCTTT. This gives the protein CASSWTGEVNTEAFF.

The chain couples TRBV6-2 or TRBV6-3 to TRBJ2-7, with 9 bases identical to TRBD2. CDR1 and CDR2 from the germline V gene are MNHEY and SVGEGT. V lost 5 bases and J lost 1; bases outside the gene matches: 6. The CDR3 is 15 residues long. The chain's CDR3 is CASSQLTSGSYEQYF. The CDR3 coding sequence is TGTGCCAGCAGTCAATTGACTAGCGGATCCTACGAGCAGTACTTC.

CDR3 nucleotide sequence: TGTGCCACTGTGGGACAGATGAATAACTATGGCTACACCTTC. Translated, it gives CATVGQMNNYGYTF. The chain employs TRBV19 and TRBJ1-2; 7 bases are a match to TRBD1. The germline gives CDR1 LNHDA, CDR2 SQIVND (reference sequence). This CDR3 has 14 amino acids. V was pared by 10 bases and J by 1 base, with 9 bases of the junction left unmatched.

This chain links TRBV28 with TRBJ1-3; a possible D gene is TRBD1 (6 bases). CDR1 MDHEN and CDR2 SYDVKM come from the germline V gene. The CDR3 contains 16 residues. V was pared by 2 bases and J by 2 bases, with 13 bases between. The CDR3 spells CASSLHRDTAGNTIYF. The CDR3 bases are TGTGCCAGCAGTTTACACAGGGATACGGCTGGAAACACCATATATTTT.

The J gene is TRBJ1-2, the V gene TRBV19; D unclear. The ends were cut back, 9 bases at V and 5 bases at J, with 13 bases in the middle. The V gene's germline CDR1 is LNHDA and CDR2 SQIVND (reference sequence). There are 12 residues in the CDR3. The CDR3 coding sequence is TGTGCCAGCGGGAGTAGGGCATATGGCTACACCTTC. Translated, it gives CASGSRAYGYTF. The whole variable domain, filled in from reference TRBV19 and TRBJ1-2, reads DGGITQSPKYLFRKEGQNVTLSCEQNLNHDAMYWYRQDPGQGLRLIYYSQIVNDFQKGDIAEGYSVSREKKESFPLTVTSAQKNPTAFYLCASGSRAYGYTFGSGTRLTVV.